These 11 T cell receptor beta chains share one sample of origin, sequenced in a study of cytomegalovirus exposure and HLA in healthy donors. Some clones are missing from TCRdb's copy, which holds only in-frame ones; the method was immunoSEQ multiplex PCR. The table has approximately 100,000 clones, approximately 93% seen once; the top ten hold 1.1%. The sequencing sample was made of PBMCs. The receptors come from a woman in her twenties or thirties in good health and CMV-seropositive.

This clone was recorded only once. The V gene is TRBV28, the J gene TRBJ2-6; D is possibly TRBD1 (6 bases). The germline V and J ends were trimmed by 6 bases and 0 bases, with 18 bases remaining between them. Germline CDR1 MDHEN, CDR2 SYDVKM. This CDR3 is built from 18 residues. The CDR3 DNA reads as TGTGCCAGCAGACCTCACAGGGCGTTCGGCTCTGGGGCCAACGTCCTGACTTTC. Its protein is CASRPHRAFGSGANVLTF. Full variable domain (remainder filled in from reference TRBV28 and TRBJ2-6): DVKVTQSSRYLVKRTGEKVFLECVQDMDHENMFWYRQDPGLGLRLIYFSYDVKMKEKGDIPEGYSVSREKKERFSLILESASTNQTSMYLCASRPHRAFGSGANVLTFGAGSRLTVL.

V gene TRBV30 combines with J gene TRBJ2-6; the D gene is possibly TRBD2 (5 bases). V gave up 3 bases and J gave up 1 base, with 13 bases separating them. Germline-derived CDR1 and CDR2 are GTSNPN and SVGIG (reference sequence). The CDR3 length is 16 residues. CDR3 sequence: CAWRRPGRSGANVLTF. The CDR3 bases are TGTGCCTGGAGAAGACCGGGAAGGTCTGGGGCCAACGTCCTGACTTTC.

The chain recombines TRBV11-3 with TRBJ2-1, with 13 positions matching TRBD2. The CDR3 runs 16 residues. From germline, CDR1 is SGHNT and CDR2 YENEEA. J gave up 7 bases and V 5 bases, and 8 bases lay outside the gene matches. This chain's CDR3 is CASSLRTSGRVNEQFF. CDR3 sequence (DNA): TGTGCCAGCAGCCTGCGCACTAGCGGGAGGGTTAATGAGCAGTTCTTC.

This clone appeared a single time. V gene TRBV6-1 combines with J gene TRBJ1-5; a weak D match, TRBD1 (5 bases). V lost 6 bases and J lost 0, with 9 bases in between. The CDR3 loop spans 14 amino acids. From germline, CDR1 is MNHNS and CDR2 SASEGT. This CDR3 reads CASRDGGSNQPQHF. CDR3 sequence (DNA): TGTGCCAGCAGGGACGGGGGTAGCAATCAGCCCCAGCATTTT.

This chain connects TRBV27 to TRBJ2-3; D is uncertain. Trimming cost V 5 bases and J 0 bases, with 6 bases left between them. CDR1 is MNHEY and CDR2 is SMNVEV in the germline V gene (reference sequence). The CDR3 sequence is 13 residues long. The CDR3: CASSPTSTDTQYF. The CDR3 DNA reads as TGTGCCAGCAGTCCGACTAGCACAGATACGCAGTATTTT.

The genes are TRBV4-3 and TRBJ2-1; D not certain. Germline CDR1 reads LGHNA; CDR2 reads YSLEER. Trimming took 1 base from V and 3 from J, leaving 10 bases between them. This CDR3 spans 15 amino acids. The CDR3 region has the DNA TGCGCCAGCAGCCAAGCAGATTTTGTCTACAATGAGCAGTTCTTC. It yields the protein CASSQADFVYNEQFF.

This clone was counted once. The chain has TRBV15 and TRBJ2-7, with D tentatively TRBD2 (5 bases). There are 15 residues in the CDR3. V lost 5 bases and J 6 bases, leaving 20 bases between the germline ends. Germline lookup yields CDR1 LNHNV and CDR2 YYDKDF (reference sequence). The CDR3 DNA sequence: TGTGCCACCAGCCTGATTCAAAGCGGTTCACGCGAGCAGTACTTC. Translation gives CATSLIQSGSREQYF. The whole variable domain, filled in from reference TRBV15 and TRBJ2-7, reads DAMVIQNPRYQVTQFGKPVTLSCSQTLNHNVMYWYQQKSSQAPKLLFHYYDKDFNNEADTPDNFQSRRPNTSFCFLDIRSPGLGDTAMYLCATSLIQSGSREQYFGPGTRLTVT.

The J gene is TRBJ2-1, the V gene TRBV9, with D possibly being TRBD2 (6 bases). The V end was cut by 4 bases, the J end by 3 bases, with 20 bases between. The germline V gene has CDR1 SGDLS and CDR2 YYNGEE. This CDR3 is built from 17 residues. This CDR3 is CASSPEGWRDVYNEQFF. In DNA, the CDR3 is TGTGCCAGCAGCCCCGAGGGTTGGCGGGACGTCTACAATGAGCAGTTCTTC.

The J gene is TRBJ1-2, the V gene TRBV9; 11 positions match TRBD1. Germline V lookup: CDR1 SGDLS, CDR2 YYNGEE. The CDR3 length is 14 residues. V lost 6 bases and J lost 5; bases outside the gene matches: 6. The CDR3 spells CASKSGTGGYGYTF. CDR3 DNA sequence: TGTGCCAGCAAATCCGGGACAGGGGGTTATGGCTACACCTTC.

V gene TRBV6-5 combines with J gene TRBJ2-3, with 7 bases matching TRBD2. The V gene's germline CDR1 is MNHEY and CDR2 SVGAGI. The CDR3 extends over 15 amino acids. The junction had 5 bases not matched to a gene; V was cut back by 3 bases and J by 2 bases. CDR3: CASSYRAGATDTQYF. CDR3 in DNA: TGTGCCAGCAGTTATCGGGCGGGAGCCACAGATACGCAGTATTTT.

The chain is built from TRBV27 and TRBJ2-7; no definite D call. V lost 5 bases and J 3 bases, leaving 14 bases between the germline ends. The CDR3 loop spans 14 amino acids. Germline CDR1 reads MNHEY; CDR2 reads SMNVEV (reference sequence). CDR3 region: CASSRAAVVYEQYF. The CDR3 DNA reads TGTGCCAGCAGTCGTGCGGCGGTTGTCTACGAGCAGTACTTC.